The 20 T cell receptor beta chains below were found in one sample sequenced in a study of blood T cell repertoires in COVID-19. The assay was immunoSEQ multiplex PCR, and TCRdb's table has in-frame clones only and misses some. The sample holds approximately 240,000 clones, more than 80% seen once. What was sequenced was peripheral blood. These receptors were taken from a woman in her twenties or thirties with COVID-19, enrolled during active disease.

In this sample, this clone turned up many times. The CDR3 DNA reads as TGTGCCAGCAGTCTACAGGGAGTGAACACTGAAGCTTTCTTT. Its translation: CASSLQGVNTEAFF. J is TRBJ1-1 and V is TRBV28; possibly TRBD1 for D (6 bases). V lost 5 bases and J lost 0, with 10 bases in between. The CDR3 contains 14 residues. Germline lookup yields CDR1 MDHEN and CDR2 SYDVKM.

This chain links TRBV4-3 with TRBJ2-7, with 7 bases aligning to TRBD1. V lost 2 bases and J lost 7; bases outside the gene matches: 8. This CDR3 spans 14 amino acids. The germline V gene has CDR1 LGHNA and CDR2 YSLEER. The CDR3 region is CASSQRDRAREQYF. CDR3 coding DNA: TGCGCCAGCAGCCAACGTGACAGGGCGAGAGAGCAGTACTTC.

The V and J genes are TRBV19 and TRBJ1-5, with 11 bases fitting TRBD1. With 3 bases clipped from V and 4 bases from J, the junction kept 11 bases outside the gene matches. Germline CDR1 reads LNHDA; CDR2 reads SQIVND (reference sequence). CDR3 length: 18 amino acids. CDR3: CASSILRPGTGGNQPQHF. CDR3 nucleotides: TGTGCCAGTAGTATCTTACGCCCCGGGACAGGGGGAAATCAGCCCCAGCATTTT.

The J gene is TRBJ1-5, the V gene TRBV6-2 or TRBV6-3; weak D call: TRBD1 (6 bases). Trimming pared 4 bases from V and 0 bases from J, leaving 10 bases between. CDR3 size: 15 residues. Germline V gene sequence: CDR1 MNHEY, CDR2 SVGEGT. As DNA, the CDR3 is TGTGCCAGCAGTTCCTTGGACAGTAGCAATCAGCCCCAGCATTTT. This gives the protein CASSSLDSSNQPQHF.

The chain is built from TRBV5-5 and TRBJ2-5; 7 positions agree with TRBD2. In germline, CDR1 is SGHKS, CDR2 YYEKEE (reference sequence). The V and J ends lost 1 base and 2 bases, in that order; junction bases with no gene match: 2. CDR3 length equals 14 residues. For the CDR3, the DNA is TGTGCCAGCAGCTTGCCAGCGGGACAAGAGACCCAGTACTTC. It translates to CASSLPAGQETQYF.

The V and J genes are TRBV6-5 and TRBJ1-2; no clear D gene. Per germline, CDR1 MNHEY and CDR2 SVGAGI. V lost 2 bases and J 4 bases, leaving 11 bases between the germline ends. This CDR3 spans 14 amino acids. CDR3 nucleotide sequence: TGTGCCAGCAGTTACAGATCGGGTATCTATGGCTACACCTTC. Protein: CASSYRSGIYGYTF.

The chain has TRBV12-5 and TRBJ2-5; 10 nucleotides line up with TRBD2. This CDR3 is 15 amino acids long. J gave up 4 bases and V 6 bases, and 8 bases lay outside the gene matches. Germline CDR1 LGHNT, CDR2 FRNRAP. CDR3 sequence reads: CASGGSGGVRETQYF. For the CDR3, the DNA is TGTGCTAGTGGCGGGAGCGGGGGGGTTCGAGAGACCCAGTACTTC.

V is TRBV6-5 and J is TRBJ1-3, with D unresolved. V lost 3 bases and J lost 4, with 7 bases in between. The CDR3 loop spans 13 amino acids. The germline V gene encodes CDR1 MNHEY and CDR2 SVGAGI. CDR3 in amino acids: CASSYQAGNTIYF. The CDR3, as DNA: TGTGCCAGCAGTTATCAGGCGGGAAACACCATATATTTT.

In this sample, this clone turned up once. V gene TRBV7-2 combines with J gene TRBJ1-1; TRBD1 matches at 10 bases. CDR1 and CDR2 from the germline V gene are SGHTA and FQGNSA. The CDR3 has 16 amino acids. Losses at the gene ends were 5 bases for V and 5 bases for J; bases not matched to a gene: 11. CDR3 sequence: CASSHGTGVIGTEAFF. The DNA of the CDR3 is TGTGCCAGCAGCCACGGGACAGGGGTTATCGGGACTGAAGCTTTCTTT.

The rearrangement uses TRBV30 and TRBJ2-1; D remains ambiguous. The germline V gene encodes CDR1 GTSNPN and CDR2 SVGIG (reference sequence). Deletions cut 0 bases from V and 4 bases from J, with 10 bases between. CDR3 size: 14 residues. As DNA, the CDR3 is TGTGCCTGGAGTGTTTCGGCAGCGTACAATGAGCAGTTCTTC. This gives the protein CAWSVSAAYNEQFF. Based on the CDR3 plus reference TRBV30 and TRBJ2-1, the full variable domain is SQTIHQWPATLVQPVGSPLSLECTVEGTSNPNLYWYRQAAGRGLQLLFYSVGIGQISSEVPQNLSASRPQDRQFILSSKKLLLSDSGFYLCAWSVSAAYNEQFFGPGTRLTVL.

The chain uses TRBV30 and TRBJ2-3; 9 positions match TRBD1. Unmatched junction bases numbered 1, after V lost 6 bases and J lost 0 bases. CDR1 is GTSNPN and CDR2 is SVGIG in the germline V gene (reference sequence). The CDR3 is 13 amino acids. The CDR3 nucleotides read TGTGCCTGTGACAGGGGGAGCACAGATACGCAGTATTTT. Residues: CACDRGSTDTQYF.

This chain uses TRBV6-2 or TRBV6-3 with TRBJ2-1; perhaps TRBD2 as D (5 bases). The CDR3 consists of 14 residues. Germline V CDR1 and CDR2: MNHEY, SVGEGT. V lost 4 bases, J lost 3 bases, and 10 bases lay in between. CDR3 amino acids: CASSSRDLYNEQFF. The CDR3 nucleotides are TGTGCCAGCAGTTCCCGGGATCTCTACAATGAGCAGTTCTTC.

J is TRBJ2-4 and V is TRBV20-1; D is undetermined. V was clipped by 5 bases and J by 8 bases, with 10 bases between them. Germline values: CDR1 DFQATT, CDR2 SNEGSKA (reference sequence). This CDR3 has 11 amino acids. The CDR3 is CSASAVDIQYF. CDR3 nucleotides: TGCAGTGCTTCGGCGGTAGACATTCAGTACTTC.

The V gene is TRBV7-2, the J gene TRBJ2-5; the D gene is possibly TRBD1 (6 bases). The V and J ends lost 6 bases and 5 bases respectively, with 22 bases between them. Germline values: CDR1 SGHTA, CDR2 FQGNSA. There are 16 residues in the CDR3. CDR3 bases: TGTGCCAGCAGTCGACGCCCAGGGGCTGTGGGCGAGACCCAGTACTTC. Encoded protein: CASSRRPGAVGETQYF.

The CDR3 DNA follows: TGTGCCAGCAGCTTGGATGCGCAAAGCGGGGCGGCGAACACCGGGGAGCTGTTTTTT. Its protein product is CASSLDAQSGAANTGELFF. The chain links TRBV5-5 to TRBJ2-2, with TRBD2 identical over 7 bases. The ends lost 0 bases at V and 0 bases at J; junction bases unmatched: 11. Germline CDR1 reads SGHKS; CDR2 reads YYEKEE (reference sequence). This CDR3 is built from 19 residues.

The chain couples TRBV2 to TRBJ2-2, with 8 bases matching TRBD1. Per germline, CDR1 SNHLY and CDR2 FYNNEI. The CDR3 contains 16 residues. V lost 5 bases to trimming and J lost 1 base; unmatched junction nucleotides: 6. CDR3 in amino acids: CASSSTGGGNTGELFF. The CDR3 region has the DNA TGTGCCAGCAGTAGTACAGGGGGTGGGAACACCGGGGAGCTGTTTTTT.

The rearrangement links TRBV5-1 to TRBJ2-3, with 10 bases that match TRBD2. This CDR3 comprises 15 residues. V lost 2 bases, J lost 5 bases, and 5 bases stayed unmatched. Germline lookup yields CDR1 SGHRS and CDR2 YFSETQ. CDR3 protein: CASSFLAGDQDTQYF. In nucleotides, the CDR3 is TGCGCCAGCAGCTTCCTAGCGGGGGACCAAGATACGCAGTATTTT.

The chain recombines TRBV6-5 with TRBJ1-1; 10 positions match TRBD1. V was pared by 10 bases and J by 1 base, with 6 bases of the junction left unmatched. This CDR3 has 14 residues. Germline CDR1 MNHEY, CDR2 SVGAGI. CDR3 in DNA: TGTGCCACCAAGACAGGGGGCGAGAACACTGAAGCTTTCTTT. Protein sequence: CATKTGGENTEAFF.

The genes are TRBV6-5 and TRBJ2-7; TRBD1 aligns across 7 bases. Trimming at V came to 6 bases and at J to 3 bases, leaving 8 bases not matched to a gene. This CDR3 is 14 amino acids long. Germline loops: CDR1 MNHEY, CDR2 SVGAGI. This chain's CDR3 is CASRRTGQDYEQYF. Written as DNA, the CDR3 is TGTGCCAGCAGACGGACAGGACAAGACTACGAGCAGTACTTC.

The CDR3 spells CASSHGTGGSSEQYF. In DNA, the CDR3 is TGTGCCAGCAGCCATGGGACAGGGGGGAGTTCCGAGCAGTACTTC. The chain is built from TRBV3-1 (or the pseudogene TRBV3-2) and TRBJ2-7; 11 positions match TRBD1. Germline CDR1 is LGHDT and CDR2 is YNNKEL (reference sequence). With 3 bases clipped from V and 6 bases from J, the junction kept 7 bases outside the gene matches. This CDR3 is built from 15 residues.